The clone carrying this T cell receptor beta chain has just one count. The sample originates from a study of cytomegalovirus exposure and HLA in healthy donors. The PCR used 60 Vbeta and 13 Jbeta primers. Measured with immunoSEQ multiplex PCR; TCRdb has only the in-frame clones, and not every one. The sample yields approximately 140,000 clones, roughly 86% seen once. CDR3 length: 16 residues. Per the germline V gene, CDR1 is ENHRY and CDR2 is SYGVKD. V lost 1 base, J lost 6 bases, and 5 bases stayed unmatched. This chain connects TRBV10-3 to TRBJ2-7, with 14 bases lining up with TRBD2. Source material: PBMCs. The TCR sequence derives from a woman in her forties in good health and CMV-seronegative. CDR3 nucleotide sequence: TGTGCCATCAGTGAGTTCGGACTAGCGGGAGGCTTCGAGCAGTACTTC. Its translation: CAISEFGLAGGFEQYF.